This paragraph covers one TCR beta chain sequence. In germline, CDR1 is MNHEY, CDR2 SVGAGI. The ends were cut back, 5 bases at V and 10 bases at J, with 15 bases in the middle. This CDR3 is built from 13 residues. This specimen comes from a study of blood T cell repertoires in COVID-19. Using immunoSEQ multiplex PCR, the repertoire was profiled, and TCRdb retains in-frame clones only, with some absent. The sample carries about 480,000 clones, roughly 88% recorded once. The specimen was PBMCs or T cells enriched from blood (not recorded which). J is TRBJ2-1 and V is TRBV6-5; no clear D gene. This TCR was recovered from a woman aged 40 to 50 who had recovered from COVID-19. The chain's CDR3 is CASSPPPDREQFF. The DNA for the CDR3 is TGTGCCAGCAGTCCCCCGCCTGATCGGGAGCAGTTCTTC.